Reported below is one T cell receptor beta chain. Its matching antigen is unknown. This CDR3 spans 17 amino acids. Germline V gene sequence: CDR1 SGHDN, CDR2 FVKESK. The source of the sample is a study of T cells expressing NK-cell markers. Study context: Investigators obtained TCR beta repertoires from sorted CD3+CD56+NKG2C+, CD3+CD56+NKG2C- and CD3+CD56-NKG2C+ T cells. Within the sequenced cohort of eight donors, seven exhibited HCMV seropositivity and one was seronegative.

Following a re-call of the 5' RACE reads, TCRdb has one entry per CDR3 protein and lacks DNA. Its clone listing holds fewer than 25,000 distinct CDR3 sequences. General study points: Expanded NKG2C+ T cell clones had unclear HCMV specificity.

This receptor was identified in a man between 18 and 69 years old in good health. Sequenced input: blood T cells: a sorted CD56 or NKG2C T cell subset, CD4+ or CD8+ T cells, or bulk PBMC T cells (not recorded which). The chain links TRBV14 to TRBJ1-1. The CDR3 sequence: CASSPSSKRAGNTEAFF.